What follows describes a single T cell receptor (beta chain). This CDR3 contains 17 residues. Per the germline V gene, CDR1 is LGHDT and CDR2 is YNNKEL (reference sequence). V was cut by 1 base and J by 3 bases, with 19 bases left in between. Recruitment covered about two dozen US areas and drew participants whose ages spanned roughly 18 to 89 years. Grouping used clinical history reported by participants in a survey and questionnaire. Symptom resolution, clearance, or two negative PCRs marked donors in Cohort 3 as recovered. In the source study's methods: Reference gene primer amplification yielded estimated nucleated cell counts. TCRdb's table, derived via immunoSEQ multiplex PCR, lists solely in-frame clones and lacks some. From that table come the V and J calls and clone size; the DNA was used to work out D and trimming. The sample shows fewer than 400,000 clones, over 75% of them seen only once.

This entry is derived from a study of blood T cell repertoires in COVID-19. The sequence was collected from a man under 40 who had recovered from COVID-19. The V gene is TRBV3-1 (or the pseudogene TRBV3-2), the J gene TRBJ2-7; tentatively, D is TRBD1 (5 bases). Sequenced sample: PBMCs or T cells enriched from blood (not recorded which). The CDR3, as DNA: TGTGCCAGCAGCCAAGTAGGTGCAGGGTCATTAGTCTACGAGCAGTACTTC. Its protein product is CASSQVGAGSLVYEQYF.